This T cell receptor beta chain came from a study of blood T cell repertoires in COVID-19. About the study: Samples taken during acute and convalescent COVID-19 were collected in the United States, Italy and Spain.

Germline V lookup: CDR1 SGHRS, CDR2 YFSETQ. The length of the CDR3 is 16 residues. V was clipped by 4 bases and J by 6 bases; unmatched bases: 15. The table came from immunoSEQ multiplex PCR; TCRdb's copy has only in-frame clones and leaves some out. Of under 300,000 clones in the sample, about 80% are singletons; the top ten hold 4.5% to 6%. The chain carries TRBV5-1 and TRBJ1-1; 7 nucleotides agree with TRBD1. The receptor comes from a woman aged 80 or over with active or convalescent COVID-19. Sequences were obtained from peripheral blood. CDR3 loop: CASSVLPTGDGAEAFF. The CDR3 region has the DNA TGCGCCAGCAGCGTACTACCCACAGGGGATGGGGCTGAAGCTTTCTTT.